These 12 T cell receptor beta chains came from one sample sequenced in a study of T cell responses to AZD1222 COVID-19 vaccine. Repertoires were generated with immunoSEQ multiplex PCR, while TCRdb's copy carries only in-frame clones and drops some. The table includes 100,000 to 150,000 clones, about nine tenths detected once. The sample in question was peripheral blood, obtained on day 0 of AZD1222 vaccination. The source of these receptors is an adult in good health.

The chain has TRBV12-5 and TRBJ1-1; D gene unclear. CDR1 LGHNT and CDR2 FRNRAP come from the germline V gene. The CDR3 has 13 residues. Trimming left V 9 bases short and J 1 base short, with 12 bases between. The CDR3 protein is CASRQRGNTEAFF. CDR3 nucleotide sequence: TGTGCTAGCCGTCAACGAGGGAACACTGAAGCTTTCTTT.

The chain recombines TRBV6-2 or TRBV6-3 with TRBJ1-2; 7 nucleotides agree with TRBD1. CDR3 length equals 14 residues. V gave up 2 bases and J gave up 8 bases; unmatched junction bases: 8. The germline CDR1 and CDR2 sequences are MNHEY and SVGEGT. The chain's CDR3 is CASSYPGQVRGYTF. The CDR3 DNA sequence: TGTGCCAGCAGTTACCCCGGACAGGTCAGGGGCTACACCTTC.

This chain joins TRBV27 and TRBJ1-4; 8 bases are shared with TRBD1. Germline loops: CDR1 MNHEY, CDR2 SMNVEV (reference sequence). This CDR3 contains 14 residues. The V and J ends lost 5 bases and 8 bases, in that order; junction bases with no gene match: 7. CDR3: CASSQRQGREKLFF. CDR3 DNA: TGTGCCAGCAGTCAGAGACAGGGGCGAGAAAAACTGTTTTTT.

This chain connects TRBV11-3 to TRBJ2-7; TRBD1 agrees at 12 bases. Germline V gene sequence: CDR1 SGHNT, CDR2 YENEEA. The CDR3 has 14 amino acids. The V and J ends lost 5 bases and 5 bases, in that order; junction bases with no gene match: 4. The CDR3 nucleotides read TGTGCCAGCAGCGACCGGGACAGGGGGCACGAGCAGTACTTC. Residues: CASSDRDRGHEQYF.

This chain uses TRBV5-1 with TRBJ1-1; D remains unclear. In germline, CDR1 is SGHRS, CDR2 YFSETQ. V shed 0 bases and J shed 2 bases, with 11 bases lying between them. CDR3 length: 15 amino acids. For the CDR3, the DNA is TGCGCCAGCAGCTTGGGCCCTGGGATAAACACTGAAGCTTTCTTT. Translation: CASSLGPGINTEAFF.

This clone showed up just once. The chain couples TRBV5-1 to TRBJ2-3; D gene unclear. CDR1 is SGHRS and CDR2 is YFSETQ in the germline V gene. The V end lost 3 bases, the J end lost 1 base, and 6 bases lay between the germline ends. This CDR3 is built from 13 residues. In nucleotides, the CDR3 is TGCGCCAGCAGCTGGGATCGCACAGATACGCAGTATTTT. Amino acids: CASSWDRTDTQYF.

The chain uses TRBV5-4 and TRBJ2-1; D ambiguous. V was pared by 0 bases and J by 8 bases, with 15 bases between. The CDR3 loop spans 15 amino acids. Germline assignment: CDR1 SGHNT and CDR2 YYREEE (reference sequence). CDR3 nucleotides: TGTGCCAGCAGCTTGGGTACAGCCCCAAGGGATGAGCAGTTCTTC. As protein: CASSLGTAPRDEQFF.

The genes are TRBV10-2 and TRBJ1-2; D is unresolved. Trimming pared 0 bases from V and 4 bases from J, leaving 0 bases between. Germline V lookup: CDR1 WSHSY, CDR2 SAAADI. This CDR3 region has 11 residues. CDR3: CASSESYGYTF. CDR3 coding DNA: TGCGCCAGCAGTGAGTCCTATGGCTACACCTTC.

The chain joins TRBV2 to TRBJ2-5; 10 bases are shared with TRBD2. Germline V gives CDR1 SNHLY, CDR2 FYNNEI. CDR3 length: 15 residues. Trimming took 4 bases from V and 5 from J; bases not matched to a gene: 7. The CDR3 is CASSGAGGLRETQYF. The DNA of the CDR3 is TGTGCCAGCAGTGGAGCGGGGGGGCTTCGGGAGACCCAGTACTTC. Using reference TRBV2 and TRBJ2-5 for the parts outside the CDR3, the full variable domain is EPEVTQTPSHQVTQMGQEVILRCVPISNHLYFYWYRQILGQKVEFLVSFYNNEISEKSEIFDDQFSVERPDGSNFTLKIRSTKLEDSAMYFCASSGAGGLRETQYFGPGTRLLVL.

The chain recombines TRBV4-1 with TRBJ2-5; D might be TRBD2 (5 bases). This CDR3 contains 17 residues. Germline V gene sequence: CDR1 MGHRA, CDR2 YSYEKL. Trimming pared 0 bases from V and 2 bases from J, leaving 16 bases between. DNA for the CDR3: TGCGCCAGCAGCCAAGATCTCGCAGCTACGGGGCAAGAGACCCAGTACTTC. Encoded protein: CASSQDLAATGQETQYF.

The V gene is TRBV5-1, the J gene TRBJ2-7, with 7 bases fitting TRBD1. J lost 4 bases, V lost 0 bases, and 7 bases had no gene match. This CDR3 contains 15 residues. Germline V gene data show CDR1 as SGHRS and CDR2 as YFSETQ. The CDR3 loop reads CASSLAGDSQYEQYF. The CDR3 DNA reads TGCGCCAGCAGCTTGGCTGGGGACAGTCAGTACGAGCAGTACTTC.

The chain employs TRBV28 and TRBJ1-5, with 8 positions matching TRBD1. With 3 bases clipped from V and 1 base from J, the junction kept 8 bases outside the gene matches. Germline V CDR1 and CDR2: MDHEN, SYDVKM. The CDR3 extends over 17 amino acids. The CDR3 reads CASSFVQGAGSNQPQHF. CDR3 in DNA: TGTGCCAGCAGTTTCGTTCAGGGGGCAGGCAGCAATCAGCCCCAGCATTTT.